What follows are 17 T cell receptor beta chains derived from one specimen sequenced in a study of molecular identifiers for immune sequencing clone quantification. TCRdb called the PCR reads again in MiXCR, with one record for every CDR3 protein. This sample has roughly 86,000 distinct CDR3 sequences, with under 20% found just once. Sequenced: naive CD8+ T cells from blood, with Jurkat cell RNA spiked in. Subset reported: FACS-sorted CD8+CD4-CCR7+CD45RA+ naive T cells. Receptors were obtained from a human donor in good health. Some libraries in this study had Jurkat cell RNA spiked in.

This clonotype was seen ten or more times. This chain joins TRBV27 and TRBJ1-2; tentative D call: TRBD1 (5 bases). V lost 5 bases and J lost 5, with 18 bases in between. CDR1 MNHEY and CDR2 SMNVEV come from the germline V gene (reference sequence). The CDR3 sequence is 15 residues long. The CDR3, as DNA: TGTGCCAGCAGTCCCGACAGCTCTCAACTATATGGCTACACCTTC. Protein: CASSPDSSQLYGYTF.

In this sample, this clonotype turned up many times. The CDR3 region is CASSLTALSTDTQYF. CDR3 in DNA: TGTGCCAGCAGCTTAACCGCCCTCAGCACAGATACGCAGTATTTT. V gene TRBV7-8 combines with J gene TRBJ2-3; D uncertain. The germline CDR1 and CDR2 sequences are SGHVS and FQNEAQ. The V end lost 2 bases, the J end lost 0 bases, and 9 bases lay between the germline ends. The CDR3 extends over 15 amino acids. Full variable domain (missing parts from reference TRBV7-8 and TRBJ2-3): GAGVSQSPRYKVAKRGQDVALRCDPISGHVSLFWYQQALGQGPEFLTYFQNEAQLDKSGLPSDRFFAERPEGSVSTLKIQRTQQEDSAVYLCASSLTALSTDTQYFGPGTRLTVL.

This clonotype was seen at least ten times. The chain recombines TRBV14 with TRBJ2-3; tentative D call: TRBD2 (5 bases). This CDR3 spans 17 amino acids. CDR1 SGHDN and CDR2 FVKESK come from the germline V gene. Trimming took 0 bases from V and 0 from J, leaving 13 bases between them. The chain's CDR3 is CASSQDRGDYSTDTQYF. As DNA, the CDR3 is TGTGCCAGCAGCCAAGATCGTGGAGACTATAGCACAGATACGCAGTATTTT.

As for this clonotype: It may be a read error: a sequence one base away is much more abundant. V gene TRBV19 combines with J gene TRBJ1-1, with D perhaps matching TRBD1 (5 bases). This CDR3 has 13 residues. Germline lookup yields CDR1 LNHDA and CDR2 SQIVND (reference sequence). This CDR3 reads CASSMAGVGEALF. The DNA for the CDR3 is TGTGCCAGTAGTATGGCGGGGGTCGGGGAAGCTCTCTTT. The whole variable domain, remainder taken from reference TRBV19 and TRBJ1-1, is DGGITQSPKYLFRKEGQNVTLSCEQNLNHDAMYWYRQDPGQGLRLIYYSQIVNDFQKGDIAEGYSVSREKKESFPLTVTSAQKNPTAFYLCASSMAGVGEALFGQGTRLTVV.

In regard to this clonotype: A much bigger clone sits one base away, suggesting this may be a read error. The chain combines TRBV9 with TRBJ2-1; D is unresolved. Trimming took off 0 bases at V and 3 bases at J, with 7 bases between the two ends. This CDR3 is built from 14 residues. CDR1 is SGDLS, CDR2 YYNGEE, per germline. CDR3 sequence: CASSVAYFYNEQFF. CDR3 nucleotides: TGTGCCAGCAGCGTAGCGTACTTCTACAATGAGCAGTTCTTC.

This clonotype has ten or more counts. The CDR3 nucleotides read TGCAGTGCTAGGGGACAGGGGGCCGGCTACGAGCAGTACTTC. This codes for CSARGQGAGYEQYF. The chain joins TRBV20-1 to TRBJ2-7; 12 bases fit TRBD1. Trimming at V came to 3 bases and at J to 3 bases, leaving 3 bases not matched to a gene. Germline assignment: CDR1 DFQATT and CDR2 SNEGSKA (reference sequence). The CDR3 totals 14 residues.

A note on this clonotype: A much larger clone lies a single base off, so this may be a read error. The CDR3: CASRSPSEIEQFF. CDR3 DNA sequence: TGTGCCAGCAGGTCTCCCTCAGAGATAGAGCAGTTCTTC. J is TRBJ2-1 and V is TRBV7-9; D unclear. V lost 6 bases, J lost 10 bases, and 16 bases lay in between. The germline V gene has CDR1 SEHNR and CDR2 FQNEAQ (reference sequence). This CDR3 is 13 amino acids long. The complete variable domain, with remaining parts taken from reference TRBV7-9 and TRBJ2-1, reads DTGVSQNPRHKITKRGQNVTFRCDPISEHNRLYWYRQTLGQGPEFLTYFQNEAQLEKSRLLSDRFSAERPKGSFSTLEIQRTEQGDSAMYLCASRSPSEIEQFFGPGTRLTVL.

This clonotype was detected only a few times. The rearrangement uses TRBV7-3 and TRBJ2-2; TRBD2 matches 10 bases. Trimming cost V 3 bases and J 6 bases; bases outside gene matches: 4. Germline loops: CDR1 SGHTA, CDR2 FQGTGA. This CDR3 has 15 amino acids. The CDR3 here is CASSFLAGAPGELFF. The CDR3 bases are TGTGCCAGCAGCTTCCTAGCGGGAGCTCCCGGGGAGCTGTTTTTT.

There are many counts of this clonotype. The V and J genes are TRBV29-1 and TRBJ1-2; D perhaps matches TRBD1 (5 bases). Germline V gene sequence: CDR1 SQVTM, CDR2 ANQGSEA. The V end was cut by 6 bases, the J end by 7 bases, with 12 bases between. The CDR3 is 11 amino acids. This CDR3 is CSVPDGGGYTF. Here the CDR3 DNA reads TGCAGCGTCCCTGATGGGGGTGGCTACACCTTC. Based on the CDR3 plus reference TRBV29-1 and TRBJ1-2, the full variable domain is SAVISQKPSRDICQRGTSLTIQCQVDSQVTMMFWYRQQPGQSLTLIATANQGSEATYESGFVIDKFPISRPNLTFSTLTVSNMSPEDSSIYLCSVPDGGGYTFGSGTRLTVV.

This clonotype was counted at least ten times. As DNA, the CDR3 is TGTGCCAGCAGTCCTGGACTAGGTCTCAATACGCAGTATTTT. Translation gives CASSPGLGLNTQYF. This chain uses TRBV6-5 with TRBJ2-3; 7 bases fit TRBD2. The CDR3 covers 14 residues. The V gene end was trimmed by 5 bases and the J gene end by 7 bases; junction bases not matched to a gene: 9. CDR1 is MNHEY and CDR2 is SVGAGI in the germline V gene.

In this sample, this clonotype turned up many times. The chain is built from TRBV7-2 and TRBJ2-1; D uncertain. V shed 5 bases and J shed 3 bases, with 8 bases lying between them. The V gene's germline CDR1 is SGHTA and CDR2 FQGNSA. The CDR3 spans 13 residues. The DNA for the CDR3 is TGTGCCAGCAGCACCCTACTCTACAATGAGCAGTTCTTC. Residues: CASSTLLYNEQFF.

This clonotype was counted many times. The gene calls are TRBV27 and TRBJ2-5; D is possibly TRBD1 or TRBD2 (5 bases each). Germline V lookup: CDR1 MNHEY, CDR2 SMNVEV (reference sequence). CDR3 length: 15 amino acids. V shed 7 bases and J shed 8 bases, with 23 bases lying between them. In DNA form, the CDR3 reads TGTGCCAGCAAGCCGACTAAGGGACCTAGCCGAACCCAGTACTTC. This gives the protein CASKPTKGPSRTQYF.

About this clonotype: An end of the junction differs from the germline gene, which may be a read error. This sequence joins TRBV5-3 and TRBJ1-1; D is perhaps TRBD1 (6 bases). Being an ORF, TRBV5-3 has a function that is uncertain. The length of the CDR3 is 15 residues. CDR3 sequence: CASSLPQGSKTEAFF. CDR3 DNA: TGTGCCAGCAGCTTGCCACAGGGCTCGAAAACTGAAGCTTTCTTT.

Regarding this clonotype: A clone one base away is much larger, so this may be a read error. The V and J genes are TRBV6-1 and TRBJ2-2; maybe TRBD2 (6 bases). Looked up from germline, CDR1 is MNHNS and CDR2 is SASEGT. The CDR3 length is 9 residues. The CDR3 DNA sequence: TGCGGTAGCACCGGGGGGCTGTTTTTT. It encodes CGSTGGLFF.

This clonotype was seen a handful of times. The chain employs TRBV7-8 and TRBJ2-5; TRBD2 agrees at 9 bases. Germline CDR1 reads SGHVS; CDR2 reads FQNEAQ. The CDR3 loop spans 17 amino acids. The V gene end was trimmed by 0 bases and the J gene end by 4 bases; junction bases not matched to a gene: 9. The CDR3 bases are TGTGCCAGCAGCTTAGCAGGAGCGGGGGGTTTGGTAGAGACCCAGTACTTC. Its translation: CASSLAGAGGLVETQYF.

This clonotype was detected ten times or more. The CDR3 here is CASRKSGQYYGYTF. The CDR3 nucleotides are TGTGCCAGCAGAAAGTCGGGACAGTACTATGGCTACACCTTC. The chain is built from TRBV5-4 and TRBJ1-2; 7 bases align to TRBD1. The CDR3 consists of 14 residues. The V and J ends lost 5 bases and 3 bases, in that order; junction bases with no gene match: 7. Germline V gene data show CDR1 as SGHNT and CDR2 as YYREEE (reference sequence).

The chain couples TRBV7-9 to TRBJ2-3; 7 bases fit TRBD1. CDR1 is SEHNR and CDR2 is FQNEAQ in the germline V gene (reference sequence). This CDR3 has 14 residues. The J segment lost 4 bases and the V segment lost 2 bases, leaving 3 bases of the junction unmatched. The CDR3 DNA follows: TGTGCCAGCAGCTTAACAGGGGACCCAGATACGCAGTATTTT. Translation gives CASSLTGDPDTQYF.